The present T cell receptor beta chain was sequenced within a study of response to subunit inactivated influenza vaccine. This clonotype was seen only once. After removal of 0 bases from V and 3 bases from J, the junction contained 20 bases not matched to a gene. CDR3 length: 22 amino acids. Per the germline V gene, CDR1 is LGHNA and CDR2 is YNFKEQ. TCRdb passed the RT-PCR reads through MiXCR, listing each CDR3 protein once. The table includes about 700,000 distinct CDR3 sequences, about 14% detected once. This clonotype was obtained from a man aged 45-60 years who received an inactivated influenza vaccine. The J gene is TRBJ1-4, the V gene TRBV4-2; 9 bases match TRBD1. This sample comprised PBMCs from blood, obtained around 14 days before vaccination. The CDR3 loop is CASSQDGQERAGTGPSNEKLFF. In nucleotides, the CDR3 is TGTGCCAGCAGCCAAGATGGCCAGGAGCGCGCTGGGACAGGGCCATCTAATGAAAAACTGTTTTTT.